This T cell receptor (beta chain) was sequenced for a study of T-cell reconstitution after alpha-beta-depleted transplantation in children. V was pared by 3 bases and J by 0 bases, with 12 bases between. The CDR3 is 16 amino acids. Preparation of the TCRbeta library was carried out with unique molecular identifiers. TCRdb re-called the PCR reads through MiXCR, storing one row per CDR3 protein. The data show some 640,000 distinct CDR3 sequences, with 15% to 20% seen just once and approximately 1% held by the top ten. This clonotype has ten or more counts. The source of this sequence is a human donor who donated a stem cell graft to a child with acute myeloid leukemia. The chain has TRBV12-3 or TRBV12-4 and TRBJ1-5, with a tentative D call TRBD1 (5 bases). This specimen consisted of PBMCs from the stem cell graft donor, obtained from the stem cell graft. The CDR3 here is CASSFGDRYSNQPQHF. The DNA for the CDR3 is TGTGCCAGCAGTTTTGGGGACCGGTATAGCAATCAGCCCCAGCATTTT.